This T cell receptor beta chain derives from a study of OX40 agonist ivuxolimab in advanced cancers. On the study more broadly: Among those treated, three patients had partial responses, one with hepatocellular carcinoma and two with cutaneous melanoma.

Any history of autoimmune disease or systemic immunosuppression disqualified patients. About this clone: Its specificity is unknown.

The study's findings and limits: Some patients who did not respond also had low normalized T-cell clonal expansion.

The method was immunoSEQ multiplex PCR; TCRdb's version includes in-frame clones alone and lacks a portion of them. The table includes 9,500 to 13,000 clones, about 86% detected once. Source: CD4+ or CD8+ T cells sorted from blood, taken in a trial of the OX40 agonist ivuxolimab. The receptor's source is an adult with an advanced solid tumor such as melanoma, head and neck, liver or kidney cancer.

CDR3 sequence reads: CASGWGLVDNEQFF. The CDR3 nucleotides are TGTGCTAGTGGTTGGGGACTAGTTGACAATGAGCAGTTCTTC. This chain uses TRBV12-5 with TRBJ2-1, with TRBD2 matching over 8 bases. V lost 4 bases and J lost 5; bases outside the gene matches: 4. The CDR3 extends over 14 amino acids. Germline V lookup: CDR1 LGHNT, CDR2 FRNRAP. Combining the CDR3 with reference TRBV12-5 and TRBJ2-1 gives the whole variable domain DARVTQTPRHKVTEMGQEVTMRCQPILGHNTVFWYRQTMMQGLELLAYFRNRAPLDDSGMPKDRFSAEMPDATLATLKIQPSEPRDSAVYFCASGWGLVDNEQFFGPGTRLTVL.